The 19 T cell receptor beta chains below come from one sample, sequenced in a study of memory CD4+ T cells and cytomegalovirus serostatus. The method was immunoSEQ multiplex PCR; TCRdb's version includes in-frame clones alone and lacks a portion of them. The sample has over 55,000 clones, roughly 80% seen once. Single viable CD3+CD4+CD8-CD45RO+ cells were sorted as the memory CD4+ T cells. Material: memory CD4+ T cells from blood. These receptors all stem from an adult in good health and CMV-seronegative.

The rearrangement uses TRBV19 and TRBJ2-2; tentatively, D is TRBD1 or TRBD2 (6 bases each). The germline V gene has CDR1 LNHDA and CDR2 SQIVND (reference sequence). Trimming removed 8 bases from V and 7 bases from J, with 20 bases in between. This CDR3 spans 15 amino acids. CDR3 region: CASSVPGAPYGELFF. DNA for the CDR3: TGTGCCAGTTCTGTCCCGGGGGCGCCCTACGGGGAGCTGTTTTTT.

The gene calls are TRBV5-1 and TRBJ1-1, with a possible D match to TRBD1 (5 bases). Germline values: CDR1 SGHRS, CDR2 YFSETQ. This CDR3 region has 15 residues. V gave up 4 bases and J gave up 8 bases, with 21 bases separating them. CDR3 coding DNA: TGCGCCAGCAGCCACCCCCCGACAGTCCAAACGGAAGCTTTCTTT. Residues: CASSHPPTVQTEAFF.

J is TRBJ2-2 and V is TRBV5-1; D may be TRBD1 or TRBD2 (5 bases each). V was trimmed by 4 bases and J by 2 bases, leaving 12 bases between them. The CDR3 is made up of 15 amino acids. Germline loops: CDR1 SGHRS, CDR2 YFSETQ. CDR3 in amino acids: CASSPGTDNTGELFF. CDR3 sequence (DNA): TGCGCCAGCAGCCCGGGGACGGATAACACCGGGGAGCTGTTTTTT.

This clone has just one count. The CDR3: CASSEGRSEKLFF. CDR3 nucleotide sequence: TGTGCCAGCAGTGAGGGGCGTAGTGAAAAACTGTTTTTT. V gene TRBV28 combines with J gene TRBJ1-4; D is perhaps TRBD1 (5 bases). This CDR3 has 13 residues. Germline V gene data show CDR1 as MDHEN and CDR2 as SYDVKM. V shed 5 bases and J shed 7 bases, with 11 bases lying between them.

V is TRBV14 and J is TRBJ1-3; 7 nucleotides align to TRBD1. Germline-derived CDR1 and CDR2 are SGHDN and FVKESK. The V segment lost 2 bases and the J segment 4 bases; nucleotides outside the gene matches: 2. The CDR3 consists of 14 residues. The CDR3 loop reads CASSQRGRGNTIYF. The CDR3 region has the DNA TGTGCCAGCAGCCAAAGGGGGCGCGGAAACACCATATATTTT. Combining the CDR3 with reference TRBV14 and TRBJ1-3 gives the whole variable domain EAGVTQFPSHSVIEKGQTVTLRCDPISGHDNLYWYRRVMGKEIKFLLHFVKESKQDESGMPNNRFLAERTGGTYSTLKVQPAELEDSGVYFCASSQRGRGNTIYFGEGSWLTVV.

The V call is TRBV6-4, the J call TRBJ1-1; possibly TRBD1 for D (6 bases). The CDR3 is made up of 14 amino acids. Germline-derived CDR1 and CDR2 are MRHNA and SNTAGT. Trimming removed 3 bases at V and 11 bases at J, with 19 bases between. This CDR3 is CASSEFLGGGGAFF. The DNA of the CDR3 is TGTGCCAGCAGTGAGTTTTTGGGGGGCGGTGGCGCTTTCTTT.

This clone showed up just once. CDR3 nucleotide sequence: TGCGCCAGCAGCTTGGGCCTCTCTGGAAACACCATATATTTT. It specifies CASSLGLSGNTIYF. The chain links TRBV5-1 to TRBJ1-3; the D is unclear. This CDR3 is 14 amino acids long. With 0 bases removed from V and 0 bases from J, the gap between germline ends came to 4 bases. In germline, CDR1 is SGHRS, CDR2 YFSETQ.

Only a few counts were recorded for this clone. This chain connects TRBV11-2 to TRBJ1-4, with a tentative D call TRBD1 (5 bases). This CDR3 spans 13 amino acids. Germline V gene sequence: CDR1 SGHAT, CDR2 FQNNGV. Trimming stripped 1 base from V and 13 bases from J, with 13 bases between. This CDR3 reads CASSLVWGDRLFF. The CDR3, as DNA: TGTGCCAGCAGCTTAGTGTGGGGGGATCGACTGTTTTTT.

V is TRBV19 and J is TRBJ2-7; TRBD1 aligns across 9 bases. Trimming took 6 bases from V and 5 from J; bases not matched to a gene: 5. The V gene's germline CDR1 is LNHDA and CDR2 SQIVND (reference sequence). This CDR3 spans 13 amino acids. This CDR3 reads CASRRDRADEQYF. CDR3 nucleotides: TGTGCCAGTAGGCGGGACAGGGCTGACGAGCAGTACTTC.

The chain uses TRBV5-8 and TRBJ2-1; D is tentatively TRBD1 or TRBD2 (6 bases each). Trimming cost V 0 bases and J 13 bases, with 8 bases left between them. The CDR3 length is 11 residues. Germline V gives CDR1 SGHTS, CDR2 YDEGEE. CDR3 nucleotides: TGTGCCAGCAGCTTGGCGGGGGCTCAGTTCTTC. Translation: CASSLAGAQFF.

This chain uses TRBV4-2 with TRBJ2-7; TRBD2 might be the D (6 bases). Germline CDR1 and CDR2: LGHNA and YNFKEQ. V was cut by 1 base and J by 3 bases, with 10 bases left in between. CDR3 length: 14 amino acids. CDR3 amino acids: CASSQAGANYEQYF. CDR3 bases: TGTGCCAGCAGCCAAGCGGGAGCTAACTACGAGCAGTACTTC.

This sequence joins TRBV5-1 and TRBJ2-7; 7 nucleotides line up with TRBD1. This CDR3 is built from 14 residues. Trimming cost V 2 bases and J 0 bases; bases outside gene matches: 2. Germline V CDR1 and CDR2: SGHRS, YFSETQ. The CDR3 loop reads CASSLRDSSYEQYF. CDR3 nucleotide sequence: TGCGCCAGCAGCTTACGGGACAGCTCCTACGAGCAGTACTTC.

This rearrangement joins TRBV7-2 to TRBJ1-2, with TRBD1 matching over 7 bases. V lost 7 bases, J lost 7 bases, and 18 bases stayed unmatched. Germline V lookup: CDR1 SGHTA, CDR2 FQGNSA. This CDR3 is built from 16 residues. CDR3 sequence: CASTTPERTGRVGYTF. The CDR3 nucleotides are TGTGCCAGCACCACACCAGAAAGGACAGGCCGGGTTGGCTACACCTTC.

V usage is TRBV2 and J usage is TRBJ2-7; D not resolved. Germline assignment: CDR1 SNHLY and CDR2 FYNNEI. The CDR3 runs 13 residues. V was trimmed by 4 bases and J by 0 bases, leaving 7 bases between them. The CDR3 DNA sequence: TGTGCCAGCAGTGGAGGCAGCTCCTACGAGCAGTACTTC. Residues: CASSGGSSYEQYF.

Concerning this clone: One end of the junction is discordant with germline, which a read error may explain. The gene calls are TRBV29-1 and TRBJ2-7, with TRBD1 as a possible D gene (6 bases). Germline V gene sequence: CDR1 SQVTM, CDR2 ANQGSEA. The CDR3 runs to 14 residues. The CDR3 protein is CSIDSGRGTYEQYF. CDR3 nucleotides: TGCAGCATTGATAGTGGCAGGGGTACCTACGAGCAGTACTTC.

The CDR3 DNA reads as TGTGCCAGCAGCTTATTCCGGGGGGCCGGGGAGCTGTTTTTT. The encoded protein is CASSLFRGAGELFF. The chain is built from TRBV7-2 and TRBJ2-2; 7 nucleotides line up with TRBD2. Germline assignment: CDR1 SGHTA and CDR2 FQGNSA. The V segment lost 2 bases and the J segment 6 bases; nucleotides outside the gene matches: 3. The CDR3 has 14 residues.

This rearrangement joins TRBV5-1 to TRBJ1-1, with unresolved D. Trimming took 6 bases from V and 4 from J, leaving 13 bases between them. CDR1 is SGHRS, CDR2 YFSETQ, per germline. This CDR3 comprises 13 residues. The CDR3 bases are TGCGCCAGCAACTGGATGGGCGGCACTGAAGCTTTCTTT. Amino acids: CASNWMGGTEAFF.

V is TRBV19 and J is TRBJ1-2; D uncertain. This CDR3 is built from 12 residues. CDR1 and CDR2 from the germline V gene are LNHDA and SQIVND (reference sequence). Trimming left V 7 bases short and J 8 bases short, with 14 bases between. The CDR3 sequence is CASTRSLGGYTF. In DNA, the CDR3 is TGTGCCAGTACCAGGAGTCTGGGGGGCTACACCTTC. The whole variable domain, filled in from reference TRBV19 and TRBJ1-2, reads DGGITQSPKYLFRKEGQNVTLSCEQNLNHDAMYWYRQDPGQGLRLIYYSQIVNDFQKGDIAEGYSVSREKKESFPLTVTSAQKNPTAFYLCASTRSLGGYTFGSGTRLTVV.

This chain uses TRBV6-4 with TRBJ2-1, with D perhaps matching TRBD1 (5 bases). The V end was cut by 2 bases, the J end by 9 bases, with 8 bases between. Germline CDR1 MRHNA, CDR2 SNTAGT. The CDR3 covers 12 residues. CDR3 protein: CASSDVGREQFF. The CDR3 nucleotides are TGTGCCAGCAGTGACGTGGGGCGTGAGCAGTTCTTC.